This is a list of T cell receptor beta chains from one sample in a study of cytomegalovirus exposure and HLA in healthy donors. Clones were sequenced by immunoSEQ multiplex PCR, and TCRdb holds only the in-frame ones, with some missing. The sample contains around 150,000 clones, around 72% of which appear only once. The specimen sequenced was PBMCs. These receptors were taken from a man aged 40-49 years in good health and CMV-seropositive. Both conserved end residues are part of each CDR3.

TRBJ2-7,TRBV2,CASSERDTYEQYF
TRBJ1-1,TRBV5-6,CASSYQRTEAFF
TRBJ1-1,TRBV7-8,CASSLDRGSTEAFF
TRBJ2-3,TRBV4-2,CASSQGSGGGDWGDTQYF
TRBJ1-2,TRBV7-3,CASSWGGYYGYTF
TRBJ2-7,TRBV4-3,CASSQGPGEQYF
TRBJ1-1,TRBV7-2,CASSLNAGRLNTEAFF
TRBJ2-5,TRBV9,CASSQGRGREKTQYF
TRBJ1-2,TRBV2,CASRATGYGYTF
TRBJ1-2,TRBV7-3,CASSPSRGDYGYTF
TRBJ2-1,TRBV10-2,CASRSRGYNEQFF
TRBJ1-3,TRBV4-2,CASSQDRQGGIGNTIYF
TRBJ1-5,TRBV18,CASSLGLKGQPQHF
TRBJ2-5,TRBV7-6,CASSFGRAETQYF
TRBJ1-3,TRBV7-9,CASSSGWGNTIYF
TRBJ1-3,TRBV9,CASSVGGMEHTIYF
TRBJ1-1,TRBV7-9,CSSSDSWNTEAFF
TRBJ1-4,TRBV6-1,CASRLRGINEKLFF
TRBJ1-5,TRBV6-6,CASSYGQGEQPQHF
TRBJ2-7,TRBV7-9,CASSSGEGSYEQYF
TRBJ2-7,TRBV5-1,CASSWGSAGQAHSYEQYF
TRBJ2-7,TRBV7-2,CASSLGGLAVSEQYF
TRBJ2-7,TRBV6-6,CASSYQGLELRNEQYF
TRBJ1-1,TRBV11-2,CASSLNRNTEAFF
TRBJ1-6,TRBV13,CASSLEGGQGNSPLHF
TRBJ2-3,TRBV7-9,CASSLVAGEKYTQYF
TRBJ2-7,TRBV7-2,CASSPGTGADYEQYF
TRBJ1-5,TRBV18,CASSRDSNQPQHF
TRBJ1-1,TRBV19,CASSPPGAEAFF
TRBJ2-1,TRBV7-2,CASSLQGPGGNEQFF
TRBJ2-1,TRBV2,CASSEPRGFYNEQFF
TRBJ1-1,TRBV9,CASSVAAGGLNTEAFF
TRBJ1-3,TRBV20-1,CSASAGDTIYF
TRBJ1-1,TRBV9,CASSVGQANTEAFF
TRBJ2-3,TRBV10-1,CASSEWDRGSSTDTQYF
TRBJ2-5,TRBV4-1,CASSQVDQEETQYF
TRBJ2-3,TRBV9,CASSGRERGGSTDTQYF
TRBJ2-3,TRBV5-8,CASSPTSGGAWADTQYF
TRBJ1-2,TRBV18,CASSQTGVYYGYTF
TRBJ1-6,TRBV10-3,CAKPGTGGYSPLHF
TRBJ2-7,TRBV6-1,CASSRSLDDPSEQYF
TRBJ1-5,TRBV2,CASSETGGSQPQHF